These T cell receptor beta chains were read from a single sample in a study of T cell changes during pregnancy in multiple sclerosis. Generated by immunoSEQ multiplex PCR, the TCRdb table keeps only in-frame clones and is missing some. The sample shows 20,000 to 25,000 clones, approximately 89% of them seen only once. Sequencing was performed on CD4+ T cells from peripheral blood mononuclear cells, taken in the third trimester of pregnancy. The receptors stem from a female donor with multiple sclerosis, enrolled in a pregnancy study. CDR3s include the opening cysteine and the closing phenylalanine or tryptophan. The order of the fields is CDR3 protein, V gene, J gene, D gene. A D gene is named only where the DNA matches it firmly.

CASSRDSQSYNEQFF,TRBV7-2,TRBJ2-1,-
CASSIVMTGVDEKLFF,TRBV18,TRBJ1-4,TRBD1
CASTPGGRNQPQHF,TRBV28,TRBJ1-5,-
CASSFTGPSNQPQHF,TRBV5-6,TRBJ1-5,-
CASSPPGRSPNYGYTF,TRBV18,TRBJ1-2,-
CASSSSGGTGELFF,TRBV7-9,TRBJ2-2,TRBD2
CASSNAQGARRDEQFF,TRBV9,TRBJ2-1,TRBD1
CASSFEGARNEQYF,TRBV6-5,TRBJ2-7,-
CASSYSHGGGEKLFF,TRBV6-5,TRBJ1-4,-
CASSTHRDKSYEQYF,TRBV7-2,TRBJ2-7,-
CASSVIRQGAREQYF,TRBV2,TRBJ2-7,TRBD1
CASSLEIRGGPPDTQYF,TRBV7-3,TRBJ2-3,-
CASSEERLLSSYEQYF,TRBV6-1,TRBJ2-7,-
CASSLGGTGEGEKLFF,TRBV28,TRBJ1-4,TRBD1
CASSPRASGGASRYNEQFF,TRBV7-3,TRBJ2-1,TRBD2
CASSPPDRGNGYTF,TRBV5-6,TRBJ1-2,TRBD1
CASRNTGYEQYF,TRBV6-5,TRBJ2-7,-
CASSLARDRGHEQYF,TRBV5-4,TRBJ2-7,TRBD1
CARSQYGGTNEKLFF,TRBV5-3,TRBJ1-4,-
CASSLRPGTSSYEQYF,TRBV11-2,TRBJ2-7,-
CASSPASGGASYNEQFF,TRBV5-1,TRBJ2-1,TRBD2
CASSQSGQGAFF,TRBV4-2,TRBJ1-1,TRBD1
CSVAQGAGNIQYF,TRBV29-1,TRBJ2-4,TRBD1
CASSPPTLAGGRTDTQYF,TRBV18,TRBJ2-3,TRBD2
CASTTGTGIKPQHF,TRBV2,TRBJ1-5,TRBD1
CASSRGTSGGETQYF,TRBV5-1,TRBJ2-5,TRBD2
CASSATGAGELFF,TRBV2,TRBJ2-2,-
CASSFRSASTDTQYF,TRBV5-1,TRBJ2-3,-
CAWQGGASNQPQHF,TRBV30,TRBJ1-5,TRBD1
CASSSPGQGINEQFF,TRBV2,TRBJ2-1,TRBD1
CASSLGAGGYNEQFF,TRBV7-3,TRBJ2-1,TRBD1
CAWSGAHFPNTEAFF,TRBV30,TRBJ1-1,-
CATSSLSSYNEQFF,TRBV2,TRBJ2-1,-
CASSSSGLPNTEAFF,TRBV28,TRBJ1-1,-
CASSYNRNTGELFF,TRBV6-5,TRBJ2-2,-
CASSPRLNTEAFF,TRBV18,TRBJ1-1,-
CASSINRGGSDTQYF,TRBV5-1,TRBJ2-3,-
CSVLRGQGVREQFF,TRBV29-1,TRBJ2-1,TRBD1
CASSKLAGGQFEQFF,TRBV19,TRBJ2-1,TRBD2
CASSPWTGQETQYF,TRBV11-2,TRBJ2-5,TRBD1
CASSLVLANTEAFF,TRBV7-8,TRBJ1-1,-
CASSEFRSYEQYF,TRBV10-1,TRBJ2-7,-
CASSTGQTNTGELFF,TRBV7-2,TRBJ2-2,-
CASSLTSGLTGELFF,TRBV6-6,TRBJ2-2,TRBD2
CASSLFVETSYEQYF,TRBV5-6,TRBJ2-7,-
CASSATGSNQPQHF,TRBV6-1,TRBJ1-5,-
CATKPGQGGQPQHF,TRBV6-1,TRBJ1-5,TRBD1
CASRWAGPSYGYTF,TRBV19,TRBJ1-2,-
CASSSGGTGGTGELFF,TRBV5-4,TRBJ2-2,TRBD1
CASSPRSHTF,TRBV18,TRBJ1-2,-
CASSLSPGRGPDNEQFF,TRBV7-8,TRBJ2-1,-
CASSTGTRFNQPQHF,TRBV19,TRBJ1-5,-
CASSLRTGTYTGELFF,TRBV7-9,TRBJ2-2,TRBD1
CASRDPDRTHQPQHF,TRBV10-1,TRBJ1-5,TRBD1
CASRYITGGRPLHF,TRBV6-1,TRBJ1-6,TRBD1
CASLQDSNQPQHF,TRBV2,TRBJ1-5,-
CASSEGGEQFF,TRBV6-1,TRBJ2-1,-
CASSNLQGRNSGYTF,TRBV5-1,TRBJ1-2,TRBD1
CASSLQRSYEQYF,TRBV7-2,TRBJ2-7,-
CASGSWRPQETQYF,TRBV5-6,TRBJ2-5,-